A single sample is the source of the 30 T cell receptor beta chains below, sequenced in a study of control samples from healthy donors and cancer patients. Assay used: immunoSEQ multiplex PCR; TCRdb lists only in-frame clones, some missing. The sample has 130,000 to 150,000 clones, approximately 86% seen once. The sample was blood. These receptors were taken from a woman younger than 45 in good health.

CDR3 nucleotides: TGTGCCATCAGTGCCGGGACAGGAAATGAAAAACTGTTTTTT. This encodes CAISAGTGNEKLFF. The chain uses TRBV10-3 and TRBJ1-4; the match to TRBD1 covers 8 bases. J was trimmed by 5 bases and V by 4 bases; bases with no gene match: 3. CDR1 is ENHRY and CDR2 is SYGVKD in the germline V gene. The length of the CDR3 is 14 residues.

This chain links TRBV28 with TRBJ2-3; D possibly uses TRBD1 or TRBD2 (6 bases each). The V end was cut by 4 bases, the J end by 4 bases, with 9 bases between. The length of the CDR3 is 13 residues. Germline V gives CDR1 MDHEN, CDR2 SYDVKM. The CDR3 reads CASSSGAPDTQYF. The CDR3, as DNA: TGTGCCAGCAGTTCGGGGGCTCCAGATACGCAGTATTTT.

This chain's CDR3 is CASSSGGRTNTEAFF. As DNA, the CDR3 is TGTGCCAGCAGCTCGGGAGGACGAACGAACACTGAAGCTTTCTTT. This chain uses TRBV5-4 with TRBJ1-1; no clear D gene. The CDR3 extends over 15 amino acids. CDR1 SGHNT and CDR2 YYREEE come from the germline V gene (reference sequence). The V end was cut by 3 bases, the J end by 1 base, with 13 bases between.

The V and J genes are TRBV5-5 and TRBJ2-2; D ambiguous. Germline CDR1 is SGHKS and CDR2 is YYEKEE (reference sequence). The CDR3 contains 14 residues. Trimming took off 1 base at V and 5 bases at J, with 9 bases between the two ends. The CDR3 nucleotides read TGTGCCAGCAGCTTGTTTGTTTCGACCGGGGAGCTGTTTTTT. The encoded protein is CASSLFVSTGELFF.

The genes are TRBV4-1 and TRBJ2-7; TRBD2 matches at 12 bases. Germline CDR1 is MGHRA and CDR2 is YSYEKL. The CDR3 sequence is 17 residues long. Trimming at V came to 0 bases and at J to 7 bases, leaving 10 bases not matched to a gene. CDR3 residues: CASSQEVTSGSRGEQYF. The CDR3 bases are TGCGCCAGCAGCCAAGAGGTGACTAGCGGGAGTCGCGGTGAGCAGTACTTC.

The rearrangement joins TRBV7-6 to TRBJ2-7; possibly TRBD1 for D (6 bases). Deletions cut 4 bases from V and 1 base from J, with 11 bases between. From germline, CDR1 is SGHVS and CDR2 FNYEAQ. The CDR3 contains 14 residues. The CDR3 DNA follows: TGTGCCAGCAGCTCGGGACAACAATCCTACGAGCAGTACTTC. Its translation is CASSSGQQSYEQYF.

The chain is built from TRBV27 and TRBJ2-7; D unclear. V lost 5 bases and J 2 bases, leaving 13 bases between the germline ends. The CDR3 sequence is 14 residues long. Looked up from germline, CDR1 is MNHEY and CDR2 is SMNVEV (reference sequence). The CDR3 spells CASSNLRTTYEQYF. In DNA form, the CDR3 reads TGTGCCAGCAGTAACCTTCGGACGACCTACGAGCAGTACTTC.

This clone was seen a handful of times. The J gene is TRBJ2-7, the V gene TRBV5-4, with D perhaps TRBD1 or TRBD2 (6 bases each). V shed 0 bases and J shed 4 bases, with 14 bases lying between them. Looked up from germline, CDR1 is SGHNT and CDR2 is YYREEE (reference sequence). The CDR3 covers 15 residues. The CDR3 is CASSLGGAQAYEQYF. CDR3 in DNA: TGTGCCAGCAGCTTGGGGGGGGCGCAGGCGTACGAGCAGTACTTC. The entire variable domain, with the rest obtained from reference TRBV5-4 and TRBJ2-7, is as follows: ETGVTQSPTHLIKTRGQQVTLRCSSQSGHNTVSWYQQALGQGPQFIFQYYREEENGRGNFPPRFSGLQFPNYSSELNVNALELDDSALYLCASSLGGAQAYEQYFGPGTRLTVT.

The chain joins TRBV27 to TRBJ1-6, with D perhaps matching TRBD1 (5 bases). V was clipped by 5 bases and J by 7 bases, with 21 bases between them. Germline CDR1 MNHEY, CDR2 SMNVEV (reference sequence). The CDR3 length is 17 residues. CDR3 sequence reads: CASSPLFRKEGNSPLHF. DNA of the CDR3: TGTGCCAGCAGTCCTCTCTTCCGTAAGGAGGGGAATTCACCCCTCCACTTT.

The rearrangement uses TRBV6-5 and TRBJ1-1; D not certain. This CDR3 spans 12 amino acids. Germline lookup yields CDR1 MNHEY and CDR2 SVGAGI. V gave up 6 bases and J gave up 0 bases, with 5 bases separating them. The CDR3 DNA follows: TGTGCCAGCAGGACCATGAACACTGAAGCTTTCTTT. Its translation: CASRTMNTEAFF.

This clone was seen once. In DNA form, the CDR3 reads TGTGCCAGCAGCTTGGAGGCGGGGGCCTACAATGAGCAGTTCTTC. This gives the protein CASSLEAGAYNEQFF. V usage is TRBV5-4 and J usage is TRBJ2-1, with 7 bases aligning to TRBD2. V lost 0 bases, J lost 2 bases, and 2 bases stayed unmatched. The V gene's germline CDR1 is SGHNT and CDR2 YYREEE (reference sequence). The CDR3 is made up of 15 amino acids.

The chain combines TRBV6-2 or TRBV6-3 with TRBJ2-7, with 9 bases fitting TRBD1. Looked up from germline, CDR1 is MNHEY and CDR2 is SVGEGT. With V trimmed by 6 bases and J by 2 bases, 8 bases remained unmatched. The CDR3 loop spans 15 amino acids. CDR3: CASSQPGQGTYEQYF. CDR3 coding DNA: TGTGCCAGCAGCCAACCGGGACAGGGTACCTACGAGCAGTACTTC.

The gene calls are TRBV18 and TRBJ2-7; D perhaps matches TRBD1 (5 bases). The CDR3 has 16 amino acids. CDR1 KGHSH and CDR2 LQKENI come from the germline V gene. Trimming shortened V by 6 bases and J by 5 bases, and 23 bases separated the two germline ends. The CDR3 reads CASSPTAQGVRNEQYF. The DNA for the CDR3 is TGTGCCAGCTCCCCCACGGCGCAGGGCGTCAGGAACGAGCAGTACTTC.

The chain combines TRBV28 with TRBJ1-4, with TRBD1 as a possible D gene (5 bases). The V gene's germline CDR1 is MDHEN and CDR2 SYDVKM. V lost 7 bases to trimming and J lost 7 bases, with 22 bases between them. The CDR3 totals 16 residues. The CDR3 region has the DNA TGTGCCAGCATCCCCGGATTCGGGAAGGGGAGTGAAAAACTGTTTTTT. Protein sequence: CASIPGFGKGSEKLFF.

The chain has TRBV18 and TRBJ1-1; D gene unclear. The CDR3 has 15 amino acids. The germline CDR1 and CDR2 sequences are KGHSH and LQKENI. The V and J ends lost 4 bases and 0 bases respectively, with 12 bases between them. The CDR3 DNA reads as TGTGCCAGCTCACTGCTGGCGGATATGAACACTGAAGCTTTCTTT. Translation: CASSLLADMNTEAFF.

This clone was recorded only once. The V and J genes are TRBV24-1 and TRBJ2-4, with D possibly matching TRBD2 (6 bases). In germline, CDR1 is KGHDR, CDR2 SFDVKD. Between the trimmed V and J ends, which lost 3 bases and 1 base, there was a span of 9 bases. The CDR3 is 15 amino acids. DNA of the CDR3: TGTGCCACCAGTGATCTTGGGGGGGCCAAAAACATTCAGTACTTC. Amino acid sequence: CATSDLGGAKNIQYF.

This chain uses TRBV2 with TRBJ2-4, with no clear D. CDR3 length equals 16 residues. The V gene's germline CDR1 is SNHLY and CDR2 FYNNEI. Trimming removed 3 bases at V and 0 bases at J, with 12 bases between. CDR3 amino acids: CASSDRERLAKNIQYF. CDR3 coding DNA: TGTGCCAGCAGTGACCGTGAACGATTAGCCAAAAACATTCAGTACTTC.

The chain couples TRBV9 to TRBJ2-2; 10 bases line up with TRBD2. Trimming at V came to 3 bases and at J to 3 bases, leaving 5 bases not matched to a gene. The CDR3 runs to 16 residues. Germline values: CDR1 SGDLS, CDR2 YYNGEE. CDR3 region: CASSADLAGDTGELFF. CDR3 DNA sequence: TGTGCCAGCAGCGCCGACCTAGCGGGAGACACCGGGGAGCTGTTTTTT.

The chain carries TRBV28 and TRBJ1-4; possible D gene TRBD1, 6 bases. V shed 7 bases and J shed 8 bases, with 14 bases lying between them. Germline CDR1 MDHEN, CDR2 SYDVKM. The CDR3 is made up of 13 amino acids. The CDR3 DNA follows: TGTGCCAGCACCCTTGGGGGCTTGGAAAAACTGTTTTTT. Residues: CASTLGGLEKLFF. The variable domain in full, with the rest retrieved from reference TRBV28 and TRBJ1-4, is DVKVTQSSRYLVKRTGEKVFLECVQDMDHENMFWYRQDPGLGLRLIYFSYDVKMKEKGDIPEGYSVSREKKERFSLILESASTNQTSMYLCASTLGGLEKLFFGSGTQLSVL.

The chain employs TRBV2 and TRBJ1-6, with 7 bases aligning to TRBD1. V lost 6 bases, J lost 10 bases, and 6 bases stayed unmatched. The germline V gene encodes CDR1 SNHLY and CDR2 FYNNEI. The CDR3 has 13 residues. The CDR3 DNA follows: TGTGCCAGCAGGGGGACAGAATCATCACCCCTCCACTTT. Protein product: CASRGTESSPLHF.

The chain joins TRBV5-6 to TRBJ1-2; D gene unclear. Trimming took off 0 bases at V and 2 bases at J, with 5 bases between the two ends. The CDR3 runs to 13 residues. Germline CDR1 SGHDT, CDR2 YYEEEE. CDR3 coding DNA: TGTGCCAGCAGCTTGGACAAGAACTATGGCTACACCTTC. It encodes CASSLDKNYGYTF.

This chain uses TRBV29-1 with TRBJ1-3, with D perhaps TRBD1 (5 bases). This CDR3 is built from 14 residues. The V gene lost 4 bases and the J gene lost 0 bases, with 10 bases spanning the gap. The germline gives CDR1 SQVTM, CDR2 ANQGSEA. The CDR3 region has the DNA TGCAGCGTTGGGGGCAGTGGCTCTGGAAACACCATATATTTT. It encodes CSVGGSGSGNTIYF.

This chain links TRBV7-2 with TRBJ2-2; 11 nucleotides line up with TRBD2. The CDR3 has 15 amino acids. Germline V lookup: CDR1 SGHTA, CDR2 FQGNSA. V trimming: 6 bases; J trimming: 6 bases; junction bases outside the gene matches: 6. The CDR3 sequence: CASSSTSGRSGELFF. The CDR3 nucleotides read TGTGCCAGCAGTTCTACTAGCGGGAGATCCGGGGAGCTGTTTTTT.

The chain uses TRBV5-6 and TRBJ2-2; TRBD1 or TRBD2 may be the D gene (5 bases each). Trimming cost V 2 bases and J 2 bases, with 10 bases left between them. There are 15 residues in the CDR3. Germline V CDR1 and CDR2: SGHDT, YYEEEE. CDR3 bases: TGTGCCAGCAGCTTCCGGGACCATAACACCGGGGAGCTGTTTTTT. Residues: CASSFRDHNTGELFF.

The chain has TRBV7-2 and TRBJ2-6; the D gene is possibly TRBD2 (5 bases). The CDR3 extends over 16 amino acids. The germline gives CDR1 SGHTA, CDR2 FQGNSA. V lost 5 bases to trimming and J lost 2 bases, with 13 bases between them. CDR3 nucleotide sequence: TGTGCCAGCAGCCTTAGTCGGGGTACTGGGGCCAACGTCCTGACTTTC. It yields the protein CASSLSRGTGANVLTF.

V and J are TRBV5-1 and TRBJ2-5, with 8 bases lining up with TRBD1. Germline-derived CDR1 and CDR2 are SGHRS and YFSETQ. The J segment lost 4 bases and the V segment lost 1 base, leaving 6 bases of the junction unmatched. The CDR3 extends over 15 amino acids. The chain's CDR3 is CASSLQGQGGETQYF. The DNA of the CDR3 is TGCGCCAGCAGCTTGCAAGGACAGGGAGGAGAGACCCAGTACTTC.

The V and J genes are TRBV3-1 (or the pseudogene TRBV3-2) and TRBJ2-7; 9 nucleotides match TRBD2. The germline CDR1 and CDR2 sequences are LGHDT and YNNKEL (reference sequence). This CDR3 contains 15 residues. V dropped 4 bases and J dropped 1; count of bases not matched to a gene: 5. The CDR3 DNA reads TGTGCCAGCAGCCCCACAGCGGGAGGTTCCTACGAGCAGTACTTC. Translated, it gives CASSPTAGGSYEQYF.

The rearrangement uses TRBV7-8 and TRBJ2-2; D gene ambiguous. This CDR3 region has 13 residues. V gave up 5 bases and J gave up 4 bases, with 8 bases separating them. The germline V gene encodes CDR1 SGHVS and CDR2 FQNEAQ. The CDR3 reads CASSALPTGELFF. CDR3 coding DNA: TGTGCCAGCAGCGCCCTCCCCACCGGGGAGCTGTTTTTT.

The chain couples TRBV24-1 to TRBJ2-7, with D maybe TRBD2 (7 bases). The V gene lost 12 bases and the J gene lost 0 bases, with 20 bases spanning the gap. CDR1 and CDR2 (germline): KGHDR, SFDVKD. The CDR3 has 15 residues. Here the CDR3 DNA reads TGTGCCCAAACGGGCGGGGGCCTCTTCTCCTACGAGCAGTACTTC. Translated: CAQTGGGLFSYEQYF.

The sample holds one count of this clone. The chain is built from TRBV9 and TRBJ1-4; D is ambiguous. The CDR3 runs 14 residues. The germline V gene encodes CDR1 SGDLS and CDR2 YYNGEE. V was pared by 3 bases and J by 1 base, with 7 bases between. CDR3 region: CASSAGITNEKLFF. The CDR3 DNA is TGTGCCAGCAGCGCCGGGATAACTAATGAAAAACTGTTTTTT.